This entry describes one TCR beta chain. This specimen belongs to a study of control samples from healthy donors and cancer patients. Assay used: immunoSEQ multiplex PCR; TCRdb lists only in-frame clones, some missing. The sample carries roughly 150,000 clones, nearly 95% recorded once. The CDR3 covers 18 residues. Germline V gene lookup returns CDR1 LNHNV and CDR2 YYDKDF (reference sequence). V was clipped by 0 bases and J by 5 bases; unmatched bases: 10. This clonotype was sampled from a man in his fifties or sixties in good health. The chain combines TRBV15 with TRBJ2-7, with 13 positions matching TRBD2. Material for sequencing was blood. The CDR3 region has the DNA TGTGCCACCAGCAGAGATCTCGAGGGGACTAGCGGGACCCACGAGCAGTACTTC. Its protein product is CATSRDLEGTSGTHEQYF.